A selection of T cell receptor beta chains follows, all from one sample in a study of T cells after somatic rescue of genetic block. Method: immunoSEQ multiplex PCR; TCRdb's copy keeps in-frame clones and lacks some. The data show tens of thousands of clones, 85% to 95% seen once. Sequencing used peripheral blood mononuclear cells (PBMCs). These receptors all come from a man in his forties. Each CDR3 is given without its conserved first and last residue. The D gene is left open where the match is weak.

d_call	v_call	j_call	cdr3_aa
TRBD1	TRBV6-1	TRBJ1-1	ASRTGSTEAF
TRBD1	TRBV19	TRBJ2-3	ASSIPDRAATDTQY
NA	TRBV6-4	TRBJ2-4	ASTGEVAKNIQY
NA	TRBV6-1	TRBJ1-2	ASKGQGWYGYT
TRBD1	TRBV6-6	TRBJ2-3	ASSYPGQGTDTQY
NA	TRBV10-3	TRBJ2-1	AISEGDEQF
NA	TRBV6-6	TRBJ2-4	ASSFEGTMKNIQY
NA	TRBV13	TRBJ1-1	ASSPSREAF
NA	TRBV5-1	TRBJ2-1	ASSSLDTGLNEQF
NA	TRBV15	TRBJ1-2	ATSTWMAFGYT
NA	TRBV15	TRBJ2-2	ATSRSGQRPTGELF
NA	TRBV7-9	TRBJ2-5	AGRKAGQETQY
TRBD1	TRBV7-9	TRBJ2-7	ASSSGTGPDEQY
TRBD1	TRBV28	TRBJ1-5	ASSSDREIQPQH
NA	TRBV11-3	TRBJ1-6	ASSSGSLSPLH
NA	TRBV27	TRBJ2-6	ASSPGWRGSAPGANVLT
NA	TRBV5-6	TRBJ2-3	ASSLAGGADTQY
TRBD1	TRBV5-1	TRBJ2-5	ASSHGGTGGETQY
NA	TRBV6-5	TRBJ1-4	ASSYGRVTNEKLF
NA	TRBV5-1	TRBJ1-2	ASSLDPDGYT
TRBD1	TRBV27	TRBJ1-1	VSSSEQGVVGEAF
NA	TRBV5-6	TRBJ1-1	ASNLGGMNTEAF
TRBD2	TRBV7-2	TRBJ2-7	ASSPRTSGEQY
NA	TRBV27	TRBJ2-7	ASSLSGGGTAVYEQY
TRBD1	TRBV7-2	TRBJ1-1	ASSHRGGGAF
NA	TRBV7-6	TRBJ2-2	ASSLGFESTGELF
NA	TRBV25-1	TRBJ2-2	ASSDRVGFAGELF
TRBD1	TRBV5-4	TRBJ2-5	ASSLAPGQVPGTQY
NA	TRBV6-4	TRBJ2-6	ASSDSTETGANVLT
NA	TRBV18	TRBJ2-3	ASSPVRGKTDTQY
NA	TRBV27	TRBJ2-1	ASSPGPYNEQF
NA	TRBV19	TRBJ1-5	ASSSMVNGNQPQH
NA	TRBV11-2	TRBJ2-7	ASSLEQGAYEQY
NA	TRBV19	TRBJ2-3	ASSARQAPTPQY
NA	TRBV7-2	TRBJ1-5	ASSSSGVQQPQH
TRBD1	TRBV20-1	TRBJ2-7	SARQGGEQY
TRBD1	TRBV11-3	TRBJ2-2	ASSWGTVPGELF
NA	TRBV6-4	TRBJ2-6	ASSRDSGANVLT
NA	TRBV10-2	TRBJ2-1	ASIYGRLGGNEQF
TRBD1	TRBV6-6	TRBJ2-7	ASSLRDSYEQY
NA	TRBV7-9	TRBJ1-3	ASTLLGNTIY
TRBD1	TRBV28	TRBJ1-4	ASRPGQGRNEKLF
TRBD1	TRBV7-8	TRBJ2-7	ASSVLGTGIGEQY
TRBD2	TRBV7-9	TRBJ2-7	ASSAGTSGNYEQY
NA	TRBV6-5	TRBJ2-5	ASSRQSFQETQY
NA	TRBV27	TRBJ2-7	ASSSIDSSYEQY
NA	TRBV6-5	TRBJ1-6	ASSSTVGFNSPLH
NA	TRBV7-2	TRBJ1-2	ASSTRGYGYT
NA	TRBV4-2	TRBJ1-5	ASSQEGAQGTYSNQPQH
TRBD1	TRBV6-5	TRBJ1-3	ASSTRTGANTIY
TRBD1	TRBV4-1	TRBJ1-1	ASSQARTGGEAF
TRBD2	TRBV9	NA	ASSVSGLAGYEQY
TRBD1	TRBV5-1	TRBJ2-7	ASSLRDSPYEQY
NA	TRBV10-3	TRBJ1-3	AISESQDDKGNTIY
NA	TRBV12-5	TRBJ2-1	ASALDRDPRSRPEQF
NA	TRBV11-3	TRBJ2-5	ASSTQAWETQY
NA	TRBV4-1	TRBJ2-7	ASSRPLGRGEQY
TRBD1	TRBV5-1	TRBJ2-1	ASSVGQSYSYNEQF
NA	TRBV5-6	TRBJ2-2	ANRVGRTGELF